This T cell receptor (beta chain) was retrieved from a study of blood T cells in healthy people across ages. Overall study findings and caveats: With age, beta diversity per million T cells declined roughly linearly, significantly by approximately 41. Both higher diversity and more naive CD4+ cells marked long-lived donors when set against aged donors.

Germline CDR1 SGHTA, CDR2 FQGNSA. Trimming took off 2 bases at V and 4 bases at J, with 15 bases between the two ends. The CDR3 totals 15 residues. A J-beta primer mix and a sample-barcoded 5' primer were used in a second PCR of about 6 to 12 cycles. TCRdb reprocessed the 5' RACE reads with MiXCR, giving one entry per CDR3 protein. The sample records 1.5 million to 2 million distinct CDR3 sequences, just under 50% being singletons. This clonotype was seen more than once but under ten times. Its antigen is undetermined. The receptor was isolated from a woman aged 40 to 50 in good health. Sequencing input: blood. The rearrangement links TRBV7-2 to TRBJ2-7; tentative D call: TRBD2 (7 bases). This chain's CDR3 is CASSLWGGAGYEQYF. CDR3 bases: TGTGCCAGCAGCTTATGGGGGGGGGCCGGGTACGAGCAGTACTTC.